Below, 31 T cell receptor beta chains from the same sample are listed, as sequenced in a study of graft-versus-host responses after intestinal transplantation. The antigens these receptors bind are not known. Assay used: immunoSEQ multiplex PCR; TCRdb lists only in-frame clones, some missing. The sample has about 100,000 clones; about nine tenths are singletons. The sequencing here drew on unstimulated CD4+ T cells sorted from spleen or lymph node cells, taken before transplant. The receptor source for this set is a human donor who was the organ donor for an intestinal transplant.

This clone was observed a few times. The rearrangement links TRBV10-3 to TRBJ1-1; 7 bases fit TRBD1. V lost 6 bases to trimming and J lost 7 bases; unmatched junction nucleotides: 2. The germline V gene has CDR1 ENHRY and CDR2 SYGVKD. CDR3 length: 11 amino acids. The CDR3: CAIRQGSEAFF. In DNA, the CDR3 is TGTGCCATCAGACAGGGGAGTGAAGCTTTCTTT.

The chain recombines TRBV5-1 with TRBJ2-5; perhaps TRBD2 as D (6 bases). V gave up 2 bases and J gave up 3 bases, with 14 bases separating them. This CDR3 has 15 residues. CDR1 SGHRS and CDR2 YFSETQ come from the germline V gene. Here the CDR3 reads CASSFPTGTEETQYF. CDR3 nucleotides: TGCGCCAGCAGCTTTCCGACTGGGACTGAAGAGACCCAGTACTTC.

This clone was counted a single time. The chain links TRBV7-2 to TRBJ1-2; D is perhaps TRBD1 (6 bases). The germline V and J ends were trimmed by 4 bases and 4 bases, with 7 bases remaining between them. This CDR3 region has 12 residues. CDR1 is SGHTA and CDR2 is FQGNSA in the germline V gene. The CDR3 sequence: CASSSTGYGYTF. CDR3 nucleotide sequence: TGTGCCAGCAGCTCGACAGGCTATGGCTACACCTTC.

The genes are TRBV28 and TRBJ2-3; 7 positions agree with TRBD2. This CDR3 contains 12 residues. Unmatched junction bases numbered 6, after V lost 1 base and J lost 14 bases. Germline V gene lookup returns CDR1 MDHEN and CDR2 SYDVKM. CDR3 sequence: CASSLSVGGWYF. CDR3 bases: TGTGCCAGCAGTTTATCGGTCGGGGGGTGGTATTTT. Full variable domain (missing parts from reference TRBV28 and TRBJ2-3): DVKVTQSSRYLVKRTGEKVFLECVQDMDHENMFWYRQDPGLGLRLIYFSYDVKMKEKGDIPEGYSVSREKKERFSLILESASTNQTSMYLCASSLSVGGWYFGPGTRLTVL.

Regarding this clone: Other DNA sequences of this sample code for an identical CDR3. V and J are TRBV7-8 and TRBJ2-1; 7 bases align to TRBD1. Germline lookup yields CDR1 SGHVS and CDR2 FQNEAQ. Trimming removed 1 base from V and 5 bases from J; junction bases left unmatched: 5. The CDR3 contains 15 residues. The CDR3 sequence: CASSLERGPHNEQFF. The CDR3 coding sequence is TGTGCCAGCAGCTTAGAAAGGGGGCCCCACAATGAGCAGTTCTTC.

CDR3: CASSNHGTTHYEQYF. For the CDR3, the DNA is TGTGCCAGCAGTAACCACGGGACAACTCACTACGAGCAGTACTTC. The chain is built from TRBV27 and TRBJ2-7; a weak D match, TRBD1 (6 bases). This CDR3 comprises 15 residues. V was cut by 5 bases and J by 3 bases, with 17 bases left in between. Germline values: CDR1 MNHEY, CDR2 SMNVEV (reference sequence).

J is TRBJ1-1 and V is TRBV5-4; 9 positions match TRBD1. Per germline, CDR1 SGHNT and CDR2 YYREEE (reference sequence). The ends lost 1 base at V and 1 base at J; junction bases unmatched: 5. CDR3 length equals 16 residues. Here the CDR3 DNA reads TGTGCCAGCAGCTTGACAGGGGGCAGAAGGAACACTGAAGCTTTCTTT. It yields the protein CASSLTGGRRNTEAFF.

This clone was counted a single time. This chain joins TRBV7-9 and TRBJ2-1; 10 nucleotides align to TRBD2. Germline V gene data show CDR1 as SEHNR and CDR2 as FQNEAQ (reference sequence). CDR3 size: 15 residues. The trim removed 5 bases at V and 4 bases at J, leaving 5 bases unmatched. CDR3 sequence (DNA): TGTGCCAGCAGCCGTAGCGGGGGGTCTTACAATGAGCAGTTCTTC. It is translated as CASSRSGGSYNEQFF.

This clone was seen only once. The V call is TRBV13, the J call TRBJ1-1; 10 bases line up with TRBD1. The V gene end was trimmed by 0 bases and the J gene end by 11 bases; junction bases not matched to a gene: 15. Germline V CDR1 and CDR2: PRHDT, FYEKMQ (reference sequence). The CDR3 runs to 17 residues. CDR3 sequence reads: CASSLGLGGQGLGGAFF. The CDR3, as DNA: TGTGCCAGCAGCTTAGGCCTTGGGGGACAGGGGCTGGGAGGGGCTTTCTTT.

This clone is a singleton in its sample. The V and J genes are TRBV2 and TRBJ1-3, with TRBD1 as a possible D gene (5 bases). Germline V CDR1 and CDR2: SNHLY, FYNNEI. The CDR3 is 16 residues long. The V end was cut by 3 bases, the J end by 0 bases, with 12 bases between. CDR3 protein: CASSEGPLRSGNTIYF. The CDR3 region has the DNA TGTGCCAGCAGTGAGGGGCCGTTACGCTCTGGAAACACCATATATTTT.

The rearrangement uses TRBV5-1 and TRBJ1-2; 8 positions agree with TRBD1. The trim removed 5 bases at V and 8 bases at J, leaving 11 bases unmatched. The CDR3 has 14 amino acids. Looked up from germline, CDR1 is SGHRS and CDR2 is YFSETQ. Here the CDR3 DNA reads TGCGCCAGCAGGCAGGGGGCGAGGATGTGGGGCTACACCTTC. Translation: CASRQGARMWGYTF. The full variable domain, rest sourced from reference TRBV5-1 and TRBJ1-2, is KAGVTQTPRYLIKTRGQQVTLSCSPISGHRSVSWYQQTPGQGLQFLFEYFSETQRNKGNFPGRFSGRQFSNSRSEMNVSTLELGDSALYLCASRQGARMWGYTFGSGTRLTVV.

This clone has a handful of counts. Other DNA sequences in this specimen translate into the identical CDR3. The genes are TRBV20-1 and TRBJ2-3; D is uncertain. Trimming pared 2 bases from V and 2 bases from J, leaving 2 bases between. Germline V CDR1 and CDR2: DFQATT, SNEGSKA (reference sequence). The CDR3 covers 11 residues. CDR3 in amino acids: CSARSTDTQYF. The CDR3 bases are TGCAGTGCTAGATCCACAGATACGCAGTATTTT.

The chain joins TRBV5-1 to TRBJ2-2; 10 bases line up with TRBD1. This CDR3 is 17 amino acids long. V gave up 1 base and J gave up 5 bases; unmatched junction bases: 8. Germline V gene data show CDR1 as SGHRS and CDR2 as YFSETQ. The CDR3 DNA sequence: TGCGCCAGCAGCTTGTACCCAAGGACAGGGGGAACCGGGGAGCTGTTTTTT. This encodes CASSLYPRTGGTGELFF.

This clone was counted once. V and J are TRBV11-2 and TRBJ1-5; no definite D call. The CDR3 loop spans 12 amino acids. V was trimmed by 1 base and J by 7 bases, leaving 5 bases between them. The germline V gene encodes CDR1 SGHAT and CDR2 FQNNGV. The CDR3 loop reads CASSLAGQPQHF. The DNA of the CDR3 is TGTGCCAGCAGCTTAGCTGGCCAGCCCCAGCATTTT.

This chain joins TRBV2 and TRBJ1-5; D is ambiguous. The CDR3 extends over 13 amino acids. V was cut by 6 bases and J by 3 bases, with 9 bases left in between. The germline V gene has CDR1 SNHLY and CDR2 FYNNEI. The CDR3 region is CASSAEDNQPQHF. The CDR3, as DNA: TGTGCCAGCAGCGCGGAAGACAATCAGCCCCAGCATTTT. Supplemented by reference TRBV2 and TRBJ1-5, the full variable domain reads EPEVTQTPSHQVTQMGQEVILRCVPISNHLYFYWYRQILGQKVEFLVSFYNNEISEKSEIFDDQFSVERPDGSNFTLKIRSTKLEDSAMYFCASSAEDNQPQHFGDGTRLSIL.

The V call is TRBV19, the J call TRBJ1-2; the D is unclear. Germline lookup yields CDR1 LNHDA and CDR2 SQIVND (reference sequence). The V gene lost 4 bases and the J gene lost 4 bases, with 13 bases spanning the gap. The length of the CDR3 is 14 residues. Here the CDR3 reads CASSNPAGSYGYTF. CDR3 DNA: TGTGCCAGTAGTAACCCTGCAGGCAGCTATGGCTACACCTTC.

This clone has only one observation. The CDR3 here is CASTRRNEANYGYTF. CDR3 DNA: TGTGCCAGCACCCGAAGAAACGAAGCTAACTATGGCTACACCTTC. V and J are TRBV6-1 and TRBJ1-2, with D hard to call. CDR3 length: 15 amino acids. V lost 7 bases and J 0 bases, leaving 15 bases between the germline ends. Per the germline V gene, CDR1 is MNHNS and CDR2 is SASEGT.

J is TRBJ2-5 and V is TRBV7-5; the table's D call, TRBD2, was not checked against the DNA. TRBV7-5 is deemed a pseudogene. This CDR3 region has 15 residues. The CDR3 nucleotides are TGTGTCAGAAGCACCTACAGGGGACTAGGAGAGACCCAGTACTTC. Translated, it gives CVRSTYRGLGETQYF.

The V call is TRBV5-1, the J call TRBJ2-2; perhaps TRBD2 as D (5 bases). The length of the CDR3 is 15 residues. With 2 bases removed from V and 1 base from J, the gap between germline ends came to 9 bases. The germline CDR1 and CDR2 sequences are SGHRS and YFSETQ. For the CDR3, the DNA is TGCGCCAGCAGCTTTACGAGCGGGAACACCGGGGAGCTGTTTTTT. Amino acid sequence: CASSFTSGNTGELFF.

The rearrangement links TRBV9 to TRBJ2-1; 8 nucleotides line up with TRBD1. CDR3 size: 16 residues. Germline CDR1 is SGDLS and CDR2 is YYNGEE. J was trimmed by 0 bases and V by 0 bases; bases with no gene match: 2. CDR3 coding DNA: TGTGCCAGCAGCGTAGGAACAGGGGGCTCCTACAATGAGCAGTTCTTC. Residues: CASSVGTGGSYNEQFF.

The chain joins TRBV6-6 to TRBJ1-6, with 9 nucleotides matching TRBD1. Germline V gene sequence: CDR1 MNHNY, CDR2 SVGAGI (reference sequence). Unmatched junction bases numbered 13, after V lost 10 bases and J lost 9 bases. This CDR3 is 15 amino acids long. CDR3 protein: CATQTGGVMGSPLHF. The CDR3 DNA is TGTGCCACACAAACAGGGGGCGTTATGGGTTCACCCCTCCACTTT.

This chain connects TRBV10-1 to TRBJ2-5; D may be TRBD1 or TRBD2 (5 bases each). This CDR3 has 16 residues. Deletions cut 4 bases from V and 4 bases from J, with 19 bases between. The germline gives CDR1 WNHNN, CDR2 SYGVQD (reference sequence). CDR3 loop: CASSGGPPRGRETQYF. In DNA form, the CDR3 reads TGCGCCAGCAGTGGAGGGCCTCCGAGGGGCCGAGAGACCCAGTACTTC.

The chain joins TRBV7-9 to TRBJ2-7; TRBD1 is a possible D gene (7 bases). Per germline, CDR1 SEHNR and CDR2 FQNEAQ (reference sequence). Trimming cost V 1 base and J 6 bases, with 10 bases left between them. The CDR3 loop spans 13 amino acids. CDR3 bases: TGTGCCAGCAGCTTAGTTCAGGGGGGCGAGCAGTACTTC. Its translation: CASSLVQGGEQYF.

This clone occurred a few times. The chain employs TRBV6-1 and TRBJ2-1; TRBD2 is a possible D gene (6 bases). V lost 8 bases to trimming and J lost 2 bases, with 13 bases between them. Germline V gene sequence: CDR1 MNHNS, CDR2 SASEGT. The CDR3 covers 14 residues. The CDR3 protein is CASGVGGTYNEQFF. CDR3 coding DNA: TGTGCCAGCGGGGTGGGCGGGACCTACAATGAGCAGTTCTTC.

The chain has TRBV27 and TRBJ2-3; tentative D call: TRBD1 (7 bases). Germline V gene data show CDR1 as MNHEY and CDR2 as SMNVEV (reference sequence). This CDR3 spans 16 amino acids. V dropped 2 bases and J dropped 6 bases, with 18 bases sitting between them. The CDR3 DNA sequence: TGTGCCAGCAGTTTAAGCAGGAGGGGGCCTCGGGATACGCAGTATTTT. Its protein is CASSLSRRGPRDTQYF.

The chain's CDR3 is CASSLTDSYEQYF. CDR3 coding DNA: TGTGCCAGCAGCTTAACGGACAGCTACGAGCAGTACTTC. The chain combines TRBV11-2 with TRBJ2-7; TRBD1 is a possible D gene (6 bases). From germline, CDR1 is SGHAT and CDR2 FQNNGV. Between the trimmed V and J ends, which lost 2 bases and 3 bases, there was a span of 8 bases. The CDR3 loop spans 13 amino acids.

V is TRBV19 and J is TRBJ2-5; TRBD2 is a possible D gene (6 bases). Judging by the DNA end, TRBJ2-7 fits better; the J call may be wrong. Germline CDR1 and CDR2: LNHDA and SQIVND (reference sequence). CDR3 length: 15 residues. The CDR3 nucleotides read TGTGCCAGTAGTCCTCCTTGGAGGGGAGCCTACGAGCAGTACTTC. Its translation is CASSPPWRGAYEQYF.

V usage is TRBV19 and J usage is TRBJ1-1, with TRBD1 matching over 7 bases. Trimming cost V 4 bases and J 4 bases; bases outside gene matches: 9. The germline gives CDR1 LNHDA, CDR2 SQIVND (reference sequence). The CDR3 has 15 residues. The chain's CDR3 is CASSRDSGPGTEAFF. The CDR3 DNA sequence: TGTGCCAGTAGTAGGGACAGTGGTCCGGGCACTGAAGCTTTCTTT.

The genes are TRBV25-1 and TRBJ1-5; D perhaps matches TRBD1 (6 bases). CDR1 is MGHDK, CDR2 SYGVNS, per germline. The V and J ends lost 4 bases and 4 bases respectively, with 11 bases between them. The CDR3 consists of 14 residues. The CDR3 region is CASSGPGDNQPQHF. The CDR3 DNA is TGTGCCAGCAGTGGTCCAGGGGATAATCAGCCCCAGCATTTT.

The CDR3: CASSTDKRTEAFF. CDR3 nucleotide sequence: TGTGCCAGCAGTACGGACAAACGGACTGAAGCTTTCTTT. V usage is TRBV6-5 and J usage is TRBJ1-1; D is possibly TRBD1 (5 bases). The CDR3 loop spans 13 amino acids. CDR1 MNHEY and CDR2 SVGAGI come from the germline V gene. V lost 5 bases and J 5 bases, leaving 12 bases between the germline ends.

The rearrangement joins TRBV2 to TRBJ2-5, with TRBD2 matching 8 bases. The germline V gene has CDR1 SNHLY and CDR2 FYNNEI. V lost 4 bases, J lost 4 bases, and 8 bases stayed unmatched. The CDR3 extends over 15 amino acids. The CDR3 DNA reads TGTGCCAGCAGTGGTCCGGTGGGACTAGGAGAGACCCAGTACTTC. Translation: CASSGPVGLGETQYF.